These T cell receptor beta chains were read from a single sample in a study of blood T cells in healthy people across ages. From the 5' RACE reads, TCRdb called clonotypes with MiXCR, one entry per CDR3 protein. The sample shows around 1,700,000 distinct CDR3 sequences, roughly 27% of them seen only once. What was sequenced was blood. The receptor set was obtained from a woman between 25 and 40 years old in good health. Each CDR3 is given with its conserved first and last residue. The D gene is left open where the match is weak. Some rows mark clone size as missing; the rest say once, few, many or name a class of expanded clone.

j_call clone_size d_call v_call cdr3_nt cdr3_aa
TRBJ2-5 - TRBD1 TRBV20-1 TGCAGTGCTGAGGACAGGGTACGAGAGACCCAGTACTTC CSAEDRVRETQYF
TRBJ2-3 - TRBD2 TRBV20-1 TGCAGTGCTACACCACTAGCGGGGGGGCCTACAGATACGCAGTATTTT CSATPLAGGPTDTQYF
TRBJ2-7 - - TRBV20-1 TGCAGTGCTCATGGACTCGCCTCTGGACGCCACGAGCAGTACTTC CSAHGLASGRHEQYF
TRBJ2-3 - - TRBV24-1 TGTGCCACCAGTGGAGGGGGTTGGGGAGATACGCAGTATTTT CATSGGGWGDTQYF
TRBJ2-7 few - TRBV3-1 TGTGCCAGCAGCCAAGGCGGGGAGGGGGCAAGGGAGCAGTACTTC CASSQGGEGAREQYF
TRBJ2-7 - TRBD2 TRBV7-8 TGTGCCAGCACACCCCCGTGGACTAGCGAGGGCCACGAGCAGTACTTC CASTPPWTSEGHEQYF
TRBJ1-3 - - TRBV12-3/TRBV12-4 TGTGCCAGCACCCCCCTACGCTCTGGAAACACCATATATTTT CASTPLRSGNTIYF
TRBJ2-7 many TRBD2 TRBV4-2 TGTGCCAGCAGCCAAGACCCCCCCGAGCGGGAGCCCTACGAGCAGTACTTC CASSQDPPEREPYEQYF
TRBJ1-1 - - TRBV5-6 TGTGCCAGCGGGGACGATAGGCGCACTGAAGCTTTCTTT CASGDDRRTEAFF
TRBJ1-1 - TRBD1 TRBV20-1 TGCAGTGCTAGAGATCCAAGGGGGCCGGATGGGACTGAAGCTTTCTTT CSARDPRGPDGTEAFF
TRBJ1-2 - - TRBV6-5 TGTGCCAGCAGTTACTCGATGGGAAAGCAGCATGGCTACACCTTC CASSYSMGKQHGYTF
TRBJ2-7 many TRBD1 TRBV9 TGTGCCAGCAGCGTAGCAGGGGGTGCCGAGCAGTACTTC CASSVAGGAEQYF
TRBJ2-1 few - TRBV20-1 TGCAGTGCTAGAGATTCGAGTATGGGCTACAATGAGCAGTTCTTC CSARDSSMGYNEQFF
TRBJ2-7 few - TRBV29-1 TGCAGTGCTAGAGATACAGGTTACGAGCAGTACTTC CSARDTGYEQYF
TRBJ2-7 - TRBD1 TRBV7-7 TGTGCCAGCAGCTTAGCCGGACAGGGGAACAATGAGCAGTACTTC CASSLAGQGNNEQYF
TRBJ1-5 few - TRBV6-5 TGTGCCAGCAGCGTCAGGGGTGGCCAGCCCCAGCATTTT CASSVRGGQPQHF
TRBJ2-1 - - TRBV29-1 TGCAGCGCCGGGGGAGCTCCCAATGAGCAGTTCTTC CSAGGAPNEQFF
TRBJ2-5 - TRBD1 TRBV12-3/TRBV12-4 TGTGCCAGCAGTCGGTGGGACAGGGAGATCCAGTACTTC CASSRWDREIQYF
TRBJ2-5 - - TRBV28 TGTGCCAGCAGTTTACGGAAGGGGACGGTGACCCAGTACTTC CASSLRKGTVTQYF
TRBJ2-1 few TRBD2 TRBV7-2 TGTGCCAGCAGCGCTAAGCGGGGGGGCAGCACTGATGAGCAGTTCTTC CASSAKRGGSTDEQFF
TRBJ2-1 - - TRBV6-2/TRBV6-3 TGTGCCAGCAGTTACGTCGCTAGCTCCTACGAGCAGTTCTTC CASSYVASSYEQFF
TRBJ1-6 few TRBD1 TRBV27 TGTGCCAGTAAGCGGGACAGGGGCGATAATTCACCCCTCCACTTT CASKRDRGDNSPLHF
TRBJ1-2 many - TRBV29-1 TGCAGCGTTGACAATTATTCCTATGGCTACACCTTC CSVDNYSYGYTF
TRBJ2-7 - - TRBV6-1 TGTGCCAGCAGTGAATACCGGACAGTCTACGAGCAGTACTTC CASSEYRTVYEQYF
TRBJ2-1 many - TRBV7-2 TGTGCCAGCAGCTTAGTCGGGACTTCAACTTACAATGAGCAGTTCTTC CASSLVGTSTYNEQFF
TRBJ2-7 many TRBD1 TRBV24-1 TGTGCCACCAGTGATGCCCCGGGACAGGGTCATCACGAGCAGTACTTC CATSDAPGQGHHEQYF
TRBJ1-2 many - TRBV4-1 TGCGCCAGCAGCCAACTTCTCACGCGGGGTGGCTACACCTTC CASSQLLTRGGYTF
TRBJ2-7 - - TRBV24-1 TGTGCCACCAGTTCGGGGGGCGCGAGGGGCGAGCAGTACTTC CATSSGGARGEQYF
TRBJ2-7 - TRBD2 TRBV9 TGTGCCAGCAGCGCCTCCGGGACTAGCGTAACCTACGAGCAGTACTTC CASSASGTSVTYEQYF
TRBJ2-1 - - TRBV28 TGTGCCAGCAGTTTCTCCGCTTCCGAGGATGAGCAGTTCTTC CASSFSASEDEQFF
TRBJ2-1 few TRBD2 TRBV20-1 TGCAGTGCTAGGGCTAGCGGGATGGTCTACAATGAGCAGTTCTTC CSARASGMVYNEQFF
TRBJ2-3 - TRBD1 TRBV7-3 TGTGCCAGCAGCTTACGAGGGACAGAGAGCACAGATACGCAGTATTTT CASSLRGTESTDTQYF
TRBJ2-5 many TRBD2 TRBV18 TGTGCCAGCTCACCTAACTTTTGGACTAGAGAAGAGACCCAGTACTTC CASSPNFWTREETQYF
TRBJ2-4 - TRBD1 TRBV9 TGTGCCAGCAGCGTAGCCGGACAGGGGTGGAGTAATGAGCAGTACTTC CASSVAGQGWSNEQYF
TRBJ2-1 - - TRBV5-1 TGCGCCAGCAGCTTGGACAGGGATTACGAGCAGTTCTTC CASSLDRDYEQFF
TRBJ2-1 - - TRBV18 TGTGCCAGCTCACCACCGGTCGCCAGCTCCTACAATGAGCAGTTCTTC CASSPPVASSYNEQFF
TRBJ2-5 many TRBD1 TRBV6-1 TGTGCCAGCAGTAACAGGGGGCGAGAGACCCAGTACTTC CASSNRGRETQYF
TRBJ2-3 - - TRBV6-1 TGTACCAGCCGATGGAGTGAGGGAAGGGGCACAGATACGCAGTATTTT CTSRWSEGRGTDTQYF
TRBJ2-7 many - TRBV6-1 TGTGCCAGCAGGGAGACTCACTTCGGGACGACAGACGAGCAGTACTTC CASRETHFGTTDEQYF
TRBJ2-3 few - TRBV10-1 TGCGCCAGCAGTGAGTCGCGGGGAACAGGGGCCGGAGATACGCAGTATTTT CASSESRGTGAGDTQYF
TRBJ2-3 few TRBD2 TRBV5-1 TGCGCCAGCAGCTCAACTAGCGGGGGCTACACAGATACGCAGTATTTT CASSSTSGGYTDTQYF
TRBJ2-7 many - TRBV5-1 TGCGCCAGCAGCTTGACAGGAGCCTACGAGCAGTACTTC CASSLTGAYEQYF
TRBJ1-2 few - TRBV12-5 TGTGTTAGTGGGGGTTTTAAGGATGGCTACACCTTC CVSGGFKDGYTF
TRBJ2-7 many TRBD1 TRBV7-2 TGTGCCAGCAGCTTCCGGGACAGTTTTCGCGAGCAGTACTTC CASSFRDSFREQYF
TRBJ2-7 - - TRBV6-2/TRBV6-3 TGTGCCAGCAGGGGGGGCAGGGCTGGATCCTACGAGCAGTACTTC CASRGGRAGSYEQYF
TRBJ2-1 few TRBD2 TRBV18 TGTGCCAGCTTAGCGGGAGTTAAGAGTGAGCAGTTCTTC CASLAGVKSEQFF
TRBJ2-4 few TRBD2 TRBV6-5 TGTGCCAGCAGCCCGGGGGGTTTCAGCATTCAGTACTTC CASSPGGFSIQYF
TRBJ1-2 few - TRBV20-1 TGCAGTGCTATAATAACGGGTGGCTACACCTTC CSAIITGGYTF
TRBJ1-1 - - TRBV7-2 TGTGCCAGCAGCCCAATGGGGCAGAACACTGAAGCTTTCTTT CASSPMGQNTEAFF
TRBJ2-3 many TRBD2 TRBV11-2 TGTGCCAGCAGCGTGCCTACTAGCGGGTTGACAGATACGCAGTATTTT CASSVPTSGLTDTQYF
TRBJ1-2 few TRBD1 TRBV4-1 TGCGCCAGCAGCGACCGGGACAGGGTGAACTATGGCTACACCTTC CASSDRDRVNYGYTF
TRBJ2-7 - - TRBV7-9 TGTGCCAGCAGCTTCCGTTCAGCCGCTTTTGGATCCCACGAGCAGTACTTC CASSFRSAAFGSHEQYF
TRBJ1-1 - - TRBV7-9 TGTGCCAGCAGGCCCGCCCCCGCTGAAGCTTTCTTT CASRPAPAEAFF
TRBJ2-1 - TRBD2 TRBV20-1 TGCAGTGCTACTTCTCGGGGGGACAATGAGCAGTTCTTC CSATSRGDNEQFF
TRBJ1-1 - - TRBV5-1 TGCGCCAGCAGCTTTATAACCGGGGACACCGAAGCTTTCTTT CASSFITGDTEAFF
TRBJ2-3 - TRBD1 TRBV29-1 TGCAGCGTTGAAGTAGGGGGCTCAACAGATACGCAGTATTTT CSVEVGGSTDTQYF
TRBJ2-3 few TRBD2 TRBV20-1 TGCAGTGCTAGAGAGCCTAGCGGGGACCCGACAGATACGCAGTATTTT CSAREPSGDPTDTQYF
TRBJ1-5 few TRBD1 TRBV20-1 TGCAGTGCTTATTCCGGGACAGGGGGCGGACAGCCCCAGCATTTT CSAYSGTGGGQPQHF
TRBJ1-1 - - TRBV9 TGTGCCAGCGCGAGCAGGGTGGGCACTGAAGCTTTCTTT CASASRVGTEAFF
TRBJ2-1 few - TRBV7-9 TGTGCCAGCACCTTGCCAGGGAGGTCACAGGGTGAGCAGTTCTTC CASTLPGRSQGEQFF